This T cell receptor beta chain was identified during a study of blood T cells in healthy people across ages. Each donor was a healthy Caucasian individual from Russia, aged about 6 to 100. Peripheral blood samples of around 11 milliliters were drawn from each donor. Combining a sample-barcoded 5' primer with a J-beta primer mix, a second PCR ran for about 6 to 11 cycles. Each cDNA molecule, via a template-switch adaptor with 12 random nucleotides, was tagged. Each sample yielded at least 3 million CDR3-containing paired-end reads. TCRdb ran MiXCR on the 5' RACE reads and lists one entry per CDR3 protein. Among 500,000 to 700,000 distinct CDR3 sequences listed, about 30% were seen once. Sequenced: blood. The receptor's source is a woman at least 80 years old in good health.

The CDR3 nucleotides are TGCAGTGCCACCTTACTAGCGCAGGAATTAGAGACCCAGTACTTC. It yields the protein CSATLLAQELETQYF. The chain links TRBV20-1 to TRBJ2-7, with TRBD2 matching 7 bases. The DNA end is more similar to TRBJ2-5, so the J call may be wrong. This CDR3 has 15 residues. Germline V CDR1 and CDR2: DFQATT, SNEGSKA (reference sequence).